A selection of T cell receptor beta chains follows, all from one sample in a study of cytomegalovirus exposure and HLA in healthy donors. Clones were sequenced by immunoSEQ multiplex PCR, and TCRdb holds only the in-frame ones, with some missing. The table includes around 130,000 clones, about three quarters detected once. The sample comprised PBMCs. These receptors were taken from a woman in her 40s in good health and CMV-seronegative. Each CDR3 is given with its conserved first and last residue. Fields, in order: clone size, D gene, J gene, V gene, CDR3 protein, CDR3 DNA. The D gene is left open where the match is weak. Clone size is shown for a subset of rows, as once, few, many or a class of expanded clone.

clone size: -; D gene: TRBD2; J gene: TRBJ2-7; V gene: TRBV6-6; CDR3 protein: CASSSRGGLGEQYF; CDR3 DNA: TGTGCCAGCAGCTCCCGGGGGGGCCTGGGCGAGCAGTACTTC
clone size: -; D gene: TRBD2; J gene: TRBJ2-7; V gene: TRBV10-1; CDR3 protein: CASSPGLASYEQYF; CDR3 DNA: TGCGCCAGCAGTCCGGGACTAGCTAGCTACGAGCAGTACTTC
clone size: -; D gene: -; J gene: TRBJ1-5; V gene: TRBV19; CDR3 protein: CAVENRGGQPQHF; CDR3 DNA: TGTGCCGTCGAAAACCGGGGAGGACAGCCCCAGCATTTT
clone size: -; D gene: TRBD1; J gene: TRBJ2-3; V gene: TRBV11-3; CDR3 protein: CASSWTDGTASTDTQYF; CDR3 DNA: TGTGCCAGCAGCTGGACCGATGGGACAGCTAGCACAGATACGCAGTATTTT
clone size: -; D gene: -; J gene: TRBJ2-1; V gene: TRBV30; CDR3 protein: CAWSVRGGTANEQFF; CDR3 DNA: TGTGCCTGGAGTGTAAGGGGCGGGACTGCCAATGAGCAGTTCTTC
clone size: -; D gene: TRBD2; J gene: TRBJ2-3; V gene: TRBV7-8; CDR3 protein: CASSLTVGLAELTDTQYF; CDR3 DNA: TGTGCCAGCAGCTTAACGGTTGGACTAGCGGAGCTCACAGATACGCAGTATTTT
clone size: -; D gene: -; J gene: TRBJ2-3; V gene: TRBV6-1; CDR3 protein: CASSSGRTDTQYF; CDR3 DNA: TGTGCCAGCAGTTCGGGGAGAACAGATACGCAGTATTTT
clone size: -; D gene: -; J gene: TRBJ1-1; V gene: TRBV19; CDR3 protein: CASSIDSDTEAFF; CDR3 DNA: TGTGCCAGTAGTATAGATAGCGACACTGAAGCTTTCTTT
clone size: -; D gene: -; J gene: TRBJ1-2; V gene: TRBV28; CDR3 protein: CASSLWSDTFYGYTF; CDR3 DNA: TGTGCCAGCAGTTTATGGTCGGACACGTTCTATGGCTACACCTTC
clone size: -; D gene: TRBD1; J gene: TRBJ2-4; V gene: TRBV7-3; CDR3 protein: CASSRGQGVAKNSQYF; CDR3 DNA: TGTGCCAGCAGCCGCGGACAGGGAGTAGCCAAAAACAGTCAGTACTTC
clone size: -; D gene: TRBD1; J gene: TRBJ1-1; V gene: TRBV18; CDR3 protein: CASSGQAGQDTEAFF; CDR3 DNA: TGTGCCAGCTCAGGCCAGGCGGGACAGGACACTGAAGCTTTCTTT
clone size: -; D gene: -; J gene: TRBJ2-2; V gene: TRBV28; CDR3 protein: CASSPPWQNGELFF; CDR3 DNA: TGTGCCAGCAGTCCCCCTTGGCAAAACGGGGAGCTGTTTTTT
clone size: -; D gene: TRBD1; J gene: TRBJ1-1; V gene: TRBV5-1; CDR3 protein: CASSLAGQDTNTEAFF; CDR3 DNA: TGCGCCAGCAGCTTGGCGGGACAGGATACGAACACTGAAGCTTTCTTT
clone size: -; D gene: -; J gene: TRBJ2-3; V gene: TRBV29-1; CDR3 protein: CSASTDTQYF; CDR3 DNA: TGCAGCGCTAGCACAGATACGCAGTATTTT
clone size: -; D gene: TRBD2; J gene: TRBJ2-7; V gene: TRBV28; CDR3 protein: CASTPGGSYEQYF; CDR3 DNA: TGTGCCAGCACCCCGGGGGGGTCCTACGAGCAGTACTTC
clone size: -; D gene: TRBD1; J gene: TRBJ1-1; V gene: TRBV6-5; CDR3 protein: CASSYSTGYAEAFF; CDR3 DNA: TGTGCCAGCAGTTACTCGACAGGGTATGCTGAAGCTTTCTTT
clone size: -; D gene: TRBD2; J gene: TRBJ2-2; V gene: TRBV11-1; CDR3 protein: CASSSWGLAGAGGELFF; CDR3 DNA: TGTGCCAGCAGCTCCTGGGGACTAGCGGGGGCGGGCGGGGAGCTGTTTTTT
clone size: -; D gene: TRBD1; J gene: TRBJ2-7; V gene: TRBV5-1; CDR3 protein: CASSLGEGGYDEQYF; CDR3 DNA: TGCGCCAGCAGCTTGGGCGAAGGGGGCTACGACGAGCAGTACTTC
clone size: few; D gene: -; J gene: TRBJ1-4; V gene: TRBV7-2; CDR3 protein: CASSLGAGVPEKLFF; CDR3 DNA: TGTGCCAGCAGCTTAGGGGCGGGGGTCCCTGAAAAACTGTTTTTT
clone size: few; D gene: TRBD2; J gene: TRBJ2-1; V gene: TRBV9; CDR3 protein: CASSAVGTSYNEQFF; CDR3 DNA: TGTGCCAGCAGCGCCGTCGGGACTAGCTACAATGAGCAGTTCTTC
clone size: -; D gene: TRBD2; J gene: TRBJ2-1; V gene: TRBV27; CDR3 protein: CASSLGAGGSEQFF; CDR3 DNA: TGTGCCAGCAGTTTGGGAGCGGGAGGGAGTGAGCAGTTCTTC
clone size: -; D gene: TRBD1; J gene: TRBJ2-1; V gene: TRBV19; CDR3 protein: CASSFRTGDNEQFF; CDR3 DNA: TGTGCCAGTAGTTTCCGGACAGGAGACAATGAGCAGTTCTTC
clone size: -; D gene: TRBD1; J gene: TRBJ2-7; V gene: TRBV5-1; CDR3 protein: CASSLEGGTGSYEQYF; CDR3 DNA: TGCGCCAGCAGCTTGGAGGGCGGGACAGGGAGCTACGAGCAGTACTTC
clone size: -; D gene: TRBD2; J gene: TRBJ2-3; V gene: TRBV28; CDR3 protein: CASSPPRLAGADTQYF; CDR3 DNA: TGTGCCAGCTCCCCCCCCCGCCTAGCGGGAGCAGATACGCAGTATTTT
clone size: -; D gene: TRBD2; J gene: TRBJ2-7; V gene: TRBV28; CDR3 protein: CASSVSGGTFSYEQYF; CDR3 DNA: TGTGCCAGCAGTGTTAGCGGGGGGACATTCTCCTACGAGCAGTACTTC
clone size: -; D gene: -; J gene: TRBJ2-1; V gene: TRBV5-1; CDR3 protein: CASSLTASSYNEQFF; CDR3 DNA: TGCGCCAGCAGCTTGACGGCTAGCTCCTACAATGAGCAGTTCTTC
clone size: -; D gene: -; J gene: TRBJ2-5; V gene: TRBV28; CDR3 protein: CASSFPPQGWAETQYF; CDR3 DNA: TGTGCCAGCAGTTTTCCTCCTCAGGGTTGGGCAGAGACCCAGTACTTC
clone size: -; D gene: -; J gene: TRBJ1-1; V gene: TRBV7-9; CDR3 protein: CASSRQAENTEAFF; CDR3 DNA: TGTGCCAGCAGCCGACAGGCGGAAAACACTGAAGCTTTCTTT
clone size: few; D gene: -; J gene: TRBJ2-3; V gene: TRBV7-3; CDR3 protein: CASSSGVSSTDTQYF; CDR3 DNA: TGTGCCAGCAGCTCAGGGGTCTCTAGCACAGATACGCAGTATTTT
clone size: -; D gene: TRBD1; J gene: TRBJ2-3; V gene: TRBV2; CDR3 protein: CASTRTGGSTDTQYF; CDR3 DNA: TGTGCCAGCACGAGGACAGGGGGATCGACAGATACGCAGTATTTT
clone size: once; D gene: -; J gene: TRBJ1-1; V gene: TRBV5-1; CDR3 protein: CASKQGVNTEAFF; CDR3 DNA: TGCGCCAGCAAACAGGGTGTGAACACTGAAGCTTTCTTT
clone size: -; D gene: TRBD2; J gene: TRBJ2-1; V gene: TRBV7-3; CDR3 protein: CASSLLAGTRNEQFF; CDR3 DNA: TGTGCCAGCAGCTTACTAGCGGGGACTAGGAATGAGCAGTTCTTC
clone size: -; D gene: -; J gene: TRBJ1-4; V gene: TRBV28; CDR3 protein: CASSLMRATNEKLFF; CDR3 DNA: TGTGCCAGCAGTTTAATGCGGGCAACTAATGAAAAACTGTTTTTT
clone size: few; D gene: -; J gene: TRBJ2-3; V gene: TRBV13; CDR3 protein: CASSLLVGGGDTQYF; CDR3 DNA: TGTGCCAGCAGCTTACTAGTGGGAGGAGGAGATACGCAGTATTTT
clone size: -; D gene: -; J gene: TRBJ2-7; V gene: TRBV2; CDR3 protein: CASSAYPYEQYF; CDR3 DNA: TGTGCCAGCAGTGCCTATCCCTACGAGCAGTACTTC
clone size: few; D gene: TRBD2; J gene: TRBJ2-1; V gene: TRBV6-6; CDR3 protein: CASSYGGTSGTHEQFF; CDR3 DNA: TGTGCCAGCAGTTATGGAGGGACTAGCGGGACCCATGAGCAGTTCTTC
clone size: -; D gene: -; J gene: TRBJ2-2; V gene: TRBV28; CDR3 protein: CASVYGSLTGELFF; CDR3 DNA: TGTGCCAGCGTATACGGGAGCTTGACCGGGGAGCTGTTTTTT
clone size: -; D gene: TRBD1; J gene: TRBJ1-1; V gene: TRBV10-3; CDR3 protein: CAISGRDRYTEAFF; CDR3 DNA: TGTGCCATCAGTGGCCGGGACAGATACACTGAAGCTTTCTTT
clone size: -; D gene: -; J gene: TRBJ1-4; V gene: TRBV28; CDR3 protein: CASSFRTQGAYNEKLFF; CDR3 DNA: TGTGCCAGCAGTTTCCGGACCCAAGGGGCCTATAATGAAAAACTGTTTTTT
clone size: once; D gene: TRBD2; J gene: TRBJ2-3; V gene: TRBV2; CDR3 protein: CASRPGLAGGSSTDTQYF; CDR3 DNA: TGTGCCAGCAGGCCCGGACTAGCGGGAGGCTCTAGCACAGATACGCAGTATTTT